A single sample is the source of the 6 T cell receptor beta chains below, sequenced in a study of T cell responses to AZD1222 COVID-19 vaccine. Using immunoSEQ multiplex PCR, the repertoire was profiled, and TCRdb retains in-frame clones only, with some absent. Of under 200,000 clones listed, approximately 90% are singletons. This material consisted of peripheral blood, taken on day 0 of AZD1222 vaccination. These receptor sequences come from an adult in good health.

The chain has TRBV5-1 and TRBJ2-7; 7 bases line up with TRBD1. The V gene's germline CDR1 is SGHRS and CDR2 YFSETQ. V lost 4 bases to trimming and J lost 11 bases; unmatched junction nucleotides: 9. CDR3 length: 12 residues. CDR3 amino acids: CASSPQTGQKYF. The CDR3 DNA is TGCGCCAGCAGCCCGCAAACGGGACAGAAGTACTTC.

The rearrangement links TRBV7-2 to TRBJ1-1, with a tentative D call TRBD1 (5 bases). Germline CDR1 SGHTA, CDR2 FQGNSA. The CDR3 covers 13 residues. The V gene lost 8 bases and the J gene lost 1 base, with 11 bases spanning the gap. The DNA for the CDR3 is TGTGCCAGCCGCTATGGGGCGAACACTGAAGCTTTCTTT. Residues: CASRYGANTEAFF.

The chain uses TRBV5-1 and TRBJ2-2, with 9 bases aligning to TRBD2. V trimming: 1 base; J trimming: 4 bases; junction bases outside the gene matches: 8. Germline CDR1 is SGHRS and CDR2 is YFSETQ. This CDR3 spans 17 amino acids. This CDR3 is CASSLRSSGGTTGELFF. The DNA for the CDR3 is TGCGCCAGCAGCTTGAGATCCAGCGGGGGGACCACCGGGGAGCTGTTTTTT.

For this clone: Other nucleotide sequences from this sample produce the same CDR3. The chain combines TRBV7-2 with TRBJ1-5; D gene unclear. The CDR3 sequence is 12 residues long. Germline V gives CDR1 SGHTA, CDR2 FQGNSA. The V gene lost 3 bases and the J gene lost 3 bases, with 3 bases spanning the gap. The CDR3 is CASSFPNQPQHF. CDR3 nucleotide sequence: TGTGCCAGCAGCTTTCCCAATCAGCCCCAGCATTTT.

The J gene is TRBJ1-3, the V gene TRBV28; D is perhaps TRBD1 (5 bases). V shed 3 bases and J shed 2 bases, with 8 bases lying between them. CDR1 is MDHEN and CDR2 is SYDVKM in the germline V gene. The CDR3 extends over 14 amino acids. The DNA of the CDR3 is TGTGCCAGCAGTTTGGGGGGAACTGGAAACACCATATATTTT. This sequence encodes CASSLGGTGNTIYF.

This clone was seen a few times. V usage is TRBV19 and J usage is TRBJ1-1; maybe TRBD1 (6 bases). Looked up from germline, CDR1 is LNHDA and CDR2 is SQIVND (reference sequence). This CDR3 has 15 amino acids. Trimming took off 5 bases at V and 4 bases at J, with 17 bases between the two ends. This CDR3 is CASSPLLGGGTEAFF. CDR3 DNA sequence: TGTGCCAGTAGTCCTCTCTTAGGGGGTGGCACTGAAGCTTTCTTT. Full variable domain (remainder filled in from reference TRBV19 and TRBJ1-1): DGGITQSPKYLFRKEGQNVTLSCEQNLNHDAMYWYRQDPGQGLRLIYYSQIVNDFQKGDIAEGYSVSREKKESFPLTVTSAQKNPTAFYLCASSPLLGGGTEAFFGQGTRLTVV.